The entry below gives a single TCR beta chain sequence along with its context. This clone was counted once. Its antigen target is currently unknown. There are no base qualities to consult, and no much larger clone falls within one base. This entry is derived from a study of cytomegalovirus exposure and HLA in healthy donors (dated by TCRdb to 2015 to 2018). Regarding the research as a whole: In an earlier analysis of 587 of the donors, 276 Gb of sequence data and some 120 million unique TCR beta sequences from 150 million to 200 million T cells were reported. Roughly 300 gigabases of sequencing data and around 85 million unique TCR sequences made up an early release that covered several hundred HLA-typed donors. Among the roughly 400 genotyped donors, about 83% belonged to the genetic ancestry cluster associated with self-reported Caucasian donors. The study aimed to test whether signatures of past pathogen exposure could be identified by cataloging public T cell receptors. The study used immunosequencing to profile the T cell repertoires of 666 subjects and linked those repertoires to cytomegalovirus serostatus. Along with the approximately 650-subject first cohort, a separate validation cohort of around 110 different subjects was used. High-throughput TCR immunosequencing, statistical association of individual TCRs with disease status, and machine learning were combined to predict cytomegalovirus infection status. To study patterns of TCR occurrence, a later analysis re-analyzed previously published TCR beta repertoires from 650 to 750 donors and added high-resolution HLA genotyping. In the later analysis, no new phenotypic data were used to find candidate immune exposures; instead, reliance was placed on TCR beta sequences and their occurrence across donors. In an earlier analysis of over 550 of the donors, high-throughput TCR beta sequencing was used to judge whether each TCR beta V gene segment behaved as functional or pseudogenic. Donor age, sex, ethnicity and CMV serostatus were compiled alongside the repertoire data. A later genetic analysis took genome-wide SNP genotypes for about 60% of the roughly 670 donors and used that subset as a discovery cohort. All discovery cohort repertoires had been generated using a single sequencing platform. HLA typing included class I and class II loci at four-digit resolution. Typing coverage varied by locus: roughly 629-640 donors for A, B, C, DRB1 and DQB1; under 550 for DQA1; around 610 for DPA1; approximately 450 for DPB1. Five DR-DQ haplotypes were handled as single units for association and clustering because linkage in the cohort was strong. On average, 235,054 unique TCR beta nucleotide sequences were sequenced per donor among about 400 genotyped donors of the cohort, with 15% to 20% of those sequences being non-productive. Study-wide findings and limitations: Across donors, most TCR sequences were observed very rarely, whereas some public TCRs were present in many individuals. An earlier analysis of several hundred of the donors showed that most TCR beta V segments appeared in productive rearrangements either about 90% or about 30% of the time, which broadly matched IMGT annotations. An association between a missense DCLRE1C variant and V-gene and J-gene trimming of TCR beta chains was found in a later genetic analysis and replicated in an independent cohort. In both the original and validation cohorts, the classifier was reported to diagnose cytomegalovirus status with high specificity and sensitivity. A later analysis found that HLA-associated TCR beta chains were more clonally expanded and had lower generation probabilities than equally common non-associated chains. Assigning TCR associations to individual alleles was difficult when HLA alleles, especially DR and DQ, strongly co-occurred. In this cohort, only TCR beta chains were sequenced, and detectable features were limited by the absence of alpha or paired-chain data. The presence/absence analyses assumed that sequencing depth was roughly uniform across donors, and that assumption may not be true. Linkage disequilibrium might explain the correlated functional status among segregating V segments, but an unknown experimental factor could not be excluded. A further reported finding was that TCR beta sequences accurately predicted the HLA-A and HLA-B alleles for most subjects in the first cohort. A later analysis found that most CMV-associated TCR beta chains appeared HLA-restricted, with HLA associations seemingly driven largely by CMV exposure. In a later analysis, TCR association rates were found to vary across HLA loci, with the most associated TCRs seen for DRB1 alleles and the fewest for HLA-C alleles. A later analysis reported that several top co-occurrence clusters appeared linked to parvovirus B19, influenza, CMV and Epstein-Barr virus. The authors suggested that the approach could potentially be extended to other disease states and immunological phenotypes. Some IMGT-functional V segments, including TRBV6-2 and TRBV6-3, could not be distinguished by the 87-base-pair reads and were therefore excluded. In the study, approximately 160 TCR beta chains were listed as associated with cytomegalovirus. The sequencing pipeline was judged likely to have produced a cluster of highly shared sequence variants as a technical artifact. The earlier analysis of fewer than 750 of the donors excluded roughly 17 rarely observed V segments, including chromosome 9 orphons, because counts were too low. The only immune exposure information available for the cohort was CMV serostatus. A few of the identified cytomegalovirus-associated TCR beta chains were confirmed in vitro to be specific for cytomegalovirus antigens. A later analysis associated 16,951 TCR beta sequences with specific HLA alleles at a false discovery rate of 0.05. In a later genetic analysis, fewer N-insertions in productive TCRs were reported among donors in an Asian-associated ancestry cluster than the roughly 710-donor mean. Because HLA typing was unavailable for some donors at each locus, only the typed subset was used in association tests.

The V end loses 3 bases and the J end loses 2 bases, and a stretch of 12 bases separates them. Per the germline V gene (reference sequence), SGHNT is the CDR1 and YYREEE is the CDR2. The CDR3, from cysteine to phenylalanine, totals 14 residues. Only CDR3 DNA is held: 42 bases, read in frame from base 1. The cohort was made up of under 800 healthy bone marrow donors. At the time of sampling, every cohort member was nominally healthy, though immune exposures that went unrecorded were likely present. The donor was CMV seronegative and belonged to the group of 350 to 400 seronegative cohort members. A peripheral blood sample was collected from each donor, and TCR beta sequencing was performed on peripheral blood mononuclear cells. Genomic DNA extraction from the blood cell samples was performed with the Qiagen DNeasy Blood Extraction Kit. The library was obtained by the immunoSEQ multiplex PCR assay. A mixture of 60 forward primers for TCR Vbeta segments and 13 reverse primers for TCR Jbeta segments was used in the multiplex PCR. The CDR3 region of rearranged TCR beta genes was amplified from genomic DNA by a multiplex PCR assay. Amplified TCR beta libraries were sequenced as 87-base-pair reads on the Illumina HiSeq System. In the source study's methods: A later analysis counted approximately 84 million unique TCR beta chains across the 666 repertoires, and 10 million to 11 million of these chains were shared by at least two donors. A nearest-neighbor algorithm error-corrected the raw reads and collapsed the reads into unique sequences, merging closely related sequences to remove PCR and sequencing errors. V, D and J gene segments were assigned by aligning CDR3 sequences to IMGT reference sequences. For a sequence to be retained, a match of at least six nucleotides to both a V gene segment and a J gene segment was required. Rearrangements were classified as productive when the CDR3 lacked stop codons and remained in frame with V and J, and all other rearrangements were classified as non-productive. CDR3 was defined according to IMGT convention as the region running from the second conserved V-encoded cysteine to the conserved J-encoded phenylalanine. Sequences without an unambiguous match to a single V gene segment were excluded from the earlier analysis of about 630 of the donors. An earlier analysis of about 600 of the donors called V segments functional above 56.7% productive rearrangements and segregating when the between-donor standard deviation exceeded 5%. A statistical classification framework was developed to diagnose cytomegalovirus status using the catalog of TCR beta chain sequences. A later analysis assigned V and J genes by comparing TCR nucleotide sequences with IMGT/GENE-DB human TR gene sequences. Using the TCRdist pipeline, a later analysis assigned CDR3 sequences along with most-parsimonious VDJ recombination scenarios. In a later analysis, each TCR beta chain was defined by its CDR3 amino acid sequence together with its V-gene family, and reads lacking a unique V-gene family were excluded. A later analysis removed 550 to 700 highly shared, low-generation-probability nucleotide sequences to deal with suspected cross-contamination and a sequencing artifact. A later analysis calculated a clonal expansion index for each public chain from normalized within-repertoire ranks of inferred template counts. In a later analysis, generation probabilities were computed using a VDJ recombination model fitted to out-of-frame rearrangements, and the results were checked against IGoR. In a later analysis, hypergeometric tests were used to score TCR-TCR, TCR-HLA and TCR-CMV co-occurrence, with a repertoire-size bias correction applied to TCR pairs. False discovery rates were estimated in a later analysis by permuting HLA or CMV assignments 20 times. In a later analysis, co-occurring TCRs were grouped with DBSCAN, and TCRdist sequence similarity was added when clustering was performed within HLA-allele-positive subsets. For co-occurrence clustering, repertoires with fewer than 30,000 or more than 120,000 public chains were excluded, along with a handful of repertoires with anomalous nucleotide sharing. What TCRdb holds here is the immuneACCESS table cut down to in-frame rearrangements. Part of the clones is not present; checked against another copy, under half of the missing clones reflect an unresolved V gene, and the others are unexplained. D and trimming were read from the DNA, whereas the V and J calls and clone size are those reported in that table. Here the sample has about 180,000 clones; roughly 85% occur a single time. The ten biggest clones cover 0.69% of the sample.

The sequence is built from TRBV5-4 and TRBJ2-7; the D gene is possibly TRBD2, with 5 bases matching. The sequence was obtained from a woman aged 40-49 years in good health and CMV-seronegative. Sequencing used PBMCs. CDR3 region: CASSSEAVAYEQYF. The sequence in DNA is TGTGCCAGCAGCTCCGAAGCGGTAGCCTACGAGCAGTACTTC.